This T cell receptor beta chain is drawn from a study of T cell repertoires in cytomegalovirus infection. Study observations and caveats: Within the response measured ex vivo, HLA-C-restricted CMV-specific TCR beta clonotypes were dominant.

One entry per CDR3 protein, called by TCRdb with MiXCR from the reads. The table includes under 300,000 distinct CDR3 sequences, approximately 22% detected once. V lost 5 bases, J lost 12 bases, and 9 bases stayed unmatched. The CDR3 contains 14 residues. Germline V CDR1 and CDR2: MNHEY, SVGEGT. This clonotype has more than one count but fewer than ten. What it binds is not known. The source material was cultured PBMCs, sampled from culture after CMV antigen stimulation. The TCR was taken from a human donor in good health (CMV status not recorded). Some clones in this sample may be carry-over from other donors' samples. The chain recombines TRBV6-2 or TRBV6-3 with TRBJ1-6, with 8 nucleotides matching TRBD1. CDR3 nucleotides: TGTGCCAGCAGTCTCGGACAGGGACGACAACCCCTCCACTTT. Its protein product is CASSLGQGRQPLHF.